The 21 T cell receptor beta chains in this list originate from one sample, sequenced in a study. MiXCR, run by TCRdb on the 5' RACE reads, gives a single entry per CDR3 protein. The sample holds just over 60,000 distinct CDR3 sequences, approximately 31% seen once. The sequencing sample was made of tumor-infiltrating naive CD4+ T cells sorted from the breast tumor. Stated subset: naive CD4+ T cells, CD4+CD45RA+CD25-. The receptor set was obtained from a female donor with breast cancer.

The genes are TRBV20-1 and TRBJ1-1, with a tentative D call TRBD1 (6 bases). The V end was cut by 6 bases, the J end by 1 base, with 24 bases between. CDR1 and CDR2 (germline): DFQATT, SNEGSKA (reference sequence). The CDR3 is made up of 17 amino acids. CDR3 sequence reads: CSAGSTGGRIPNTEAFF. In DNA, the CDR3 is TGCAGTGCGGGCTCGACAGGCGGGAGAATTCCGAACACTGAAGCTTTCTTT.

CDR3 nucleotide sequence: TGCAGTGCAAGGAGTGGCTCGAACACAGATACGCAGTATTTT. It translates to CSARSGSNTDTQYF. The rearrangement links TRBV20-1 to TRBJ2-3, with D hard to call. From germline, CDR1 is DFQATT and CDR2 SNEGSKA (reference sequence). The V and J ends lost 6 bases and 2 bases respectively, with 15 bases between them. The CDR3 covers 14 residues.

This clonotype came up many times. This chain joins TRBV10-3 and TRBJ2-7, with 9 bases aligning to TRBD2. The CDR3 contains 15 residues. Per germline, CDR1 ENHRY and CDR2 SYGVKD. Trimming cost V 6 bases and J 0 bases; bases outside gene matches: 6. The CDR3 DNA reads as TGTGCCATCAGCCAAGCGGGGGGCGGCTCCTACGAGCAGTACTTC. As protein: CAISQAGGGSYEQYF.

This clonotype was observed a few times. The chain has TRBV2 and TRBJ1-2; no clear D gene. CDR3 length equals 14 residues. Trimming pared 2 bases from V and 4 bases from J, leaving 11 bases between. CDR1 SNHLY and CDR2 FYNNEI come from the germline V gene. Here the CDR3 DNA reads TGTGCCAGCAGTGAAAAGGACGGGCCCTATGGCTACACCTTC. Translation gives CASSEKDGPYGYTF.

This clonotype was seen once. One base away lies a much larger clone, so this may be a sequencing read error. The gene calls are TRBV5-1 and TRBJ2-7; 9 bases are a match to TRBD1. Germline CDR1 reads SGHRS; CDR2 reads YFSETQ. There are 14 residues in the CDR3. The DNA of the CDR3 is TGCCCCAGCAGCTTGGACAGGGGAGGCAACGAGCAGTACTTC. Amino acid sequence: CPSSLDRGGNEQYF.

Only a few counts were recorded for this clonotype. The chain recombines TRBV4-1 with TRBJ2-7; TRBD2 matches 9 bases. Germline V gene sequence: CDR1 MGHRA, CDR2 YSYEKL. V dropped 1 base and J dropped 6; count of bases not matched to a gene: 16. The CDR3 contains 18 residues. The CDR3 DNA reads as TGCGCCAGCAGCCAAGTAGGAATAGCGGGGGCCCACATCGGCGAGCAGTACTTC. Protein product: CASSQVGIAGAHIGEQYF.

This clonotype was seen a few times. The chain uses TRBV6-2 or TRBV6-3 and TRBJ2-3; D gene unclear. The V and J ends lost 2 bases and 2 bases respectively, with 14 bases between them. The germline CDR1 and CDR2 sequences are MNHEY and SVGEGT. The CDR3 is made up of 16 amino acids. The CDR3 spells CASSYGFLSFTDTQYF. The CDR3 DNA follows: TGTGCCAGCAGTTACGGGTTCCTCTCATTCACAGATACGCAGTATTTT.

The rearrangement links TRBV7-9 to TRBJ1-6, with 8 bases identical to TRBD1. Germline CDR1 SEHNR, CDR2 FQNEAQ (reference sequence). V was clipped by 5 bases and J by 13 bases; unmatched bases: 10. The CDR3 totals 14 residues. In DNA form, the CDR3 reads TGTGCCAGCAGCCGGACAGGGACCCCCGTCCCCCTCCACTTT. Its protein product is CASSRTGTPVPLHF.

CDR3 sequence reads: CASSFSKPGQGVRETQYF. In DNA form, the CDR3 reads TGTGCCAGCAGCTTCTCAAAACCCGGACAGGGGGTTAGGGAGACCCAGTACTTC. The rearrangement uses TRBV11-2 and TRBJ2-5; 10 nucleotides line up with TRBD1. Germline CDR1 and CDR2: SGHAT and FQNNGV. The CDR3 totals 18 residues. V dropped 3 bases and J dropped 5; count of bases not matched to a gene: 15. Supplemented by reference TRBV11-2 and TRBJ2-5, the full variable domain reads EAGVAQSPRYKIIEKRQSVAFWCNPISGHATLYWYQQILGQGPKLLIQFQNNGVVDDSQLPKDRFSAERLKGVDSTLKIQPAKLEDSAVYLCASSFSKPGQGVRETQYFGPGTRLLVL.

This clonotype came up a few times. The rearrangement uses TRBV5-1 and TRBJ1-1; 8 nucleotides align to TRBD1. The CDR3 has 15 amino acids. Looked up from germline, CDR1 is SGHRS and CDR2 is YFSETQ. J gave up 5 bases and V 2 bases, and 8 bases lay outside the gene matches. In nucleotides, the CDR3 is TGCGCCAGCAGCTTTGAAGGACAGGGCTTAACTGAAGCTTTCTTT. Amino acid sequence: CASSFEGQGLTEAFF.

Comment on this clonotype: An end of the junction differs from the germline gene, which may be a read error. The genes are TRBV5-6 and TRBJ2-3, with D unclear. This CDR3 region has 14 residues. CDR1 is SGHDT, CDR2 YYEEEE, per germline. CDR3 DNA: TGTACCAGCAGCTCCTTGGACAGCACAGATACGCAGTATTTT. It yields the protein CTSSSLDSTDTQYF.

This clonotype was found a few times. DNA of the CDR3: TGTGCCAGCAGCCAAGGGGACCGCACCAATCAGCCCCAGCATTTT. Amino acids: CASSQGDRTNQPQHF. V and J are TRBV3-1 and TRBJ1-5, with D maybe TRBD1 (5 bases). V was trimmed by 1 base and J by 3 bases, leaving 10 bases between them. Germline V gives CDR1 LGHDT, CDR2 YNNKEL (reference sequence). The CDR3 is 15 residues long.

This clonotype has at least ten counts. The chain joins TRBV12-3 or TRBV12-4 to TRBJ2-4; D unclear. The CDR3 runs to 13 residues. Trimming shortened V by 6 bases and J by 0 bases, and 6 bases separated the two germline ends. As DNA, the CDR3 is TGTGCCAGCAGGGTACTAGCCAAAAACATTCAGTACTTC. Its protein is CASRVLAKNIQYF.

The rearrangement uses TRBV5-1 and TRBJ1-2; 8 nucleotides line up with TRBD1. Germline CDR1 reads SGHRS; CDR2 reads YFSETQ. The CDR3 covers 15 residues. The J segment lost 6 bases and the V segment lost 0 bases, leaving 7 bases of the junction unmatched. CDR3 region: CASSLAPGQADGYTF. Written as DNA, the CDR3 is TGCGCCAGCAGCTTGGCTCCGGGACAGGCTGATGGCTACACCTTC.

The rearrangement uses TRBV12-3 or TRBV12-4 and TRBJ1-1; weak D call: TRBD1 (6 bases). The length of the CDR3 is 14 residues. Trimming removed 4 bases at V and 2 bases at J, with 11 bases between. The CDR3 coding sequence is TGTGCCAGCAGTTCCGCGGACAGTAACACTGAAGCTTTCTTT. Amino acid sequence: CASSSADSNTEAFF.

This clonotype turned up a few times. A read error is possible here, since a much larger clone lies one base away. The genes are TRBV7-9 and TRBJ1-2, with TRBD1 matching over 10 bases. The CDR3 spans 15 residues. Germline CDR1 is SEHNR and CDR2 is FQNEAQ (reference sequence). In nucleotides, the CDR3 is TGTGCCGGCAGCTTAGGTGGGACAGGGGACTATGGCTACACCTTC. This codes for CAGSLGGTGDYGYTF.

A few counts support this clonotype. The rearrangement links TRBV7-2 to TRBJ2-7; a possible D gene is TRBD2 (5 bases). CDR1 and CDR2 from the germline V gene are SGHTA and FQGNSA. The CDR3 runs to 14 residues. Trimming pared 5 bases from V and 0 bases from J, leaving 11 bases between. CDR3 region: CASSRDYSSYEQYF. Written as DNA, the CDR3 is TGTGCCAGCAGCCGAGACTATAGCTCCTACGAGCAGTACTTC.

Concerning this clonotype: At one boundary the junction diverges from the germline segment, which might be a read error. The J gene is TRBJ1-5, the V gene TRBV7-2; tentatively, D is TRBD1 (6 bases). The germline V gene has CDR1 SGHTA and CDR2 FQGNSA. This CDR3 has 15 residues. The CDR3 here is CAGRPVTGSNQPQHF. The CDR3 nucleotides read TGTGCCGGCAGGCCCGTGACAGGTAGCAATCAGCCCCAGCATTTT. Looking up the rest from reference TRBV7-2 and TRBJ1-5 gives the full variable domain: GAGVSQSPSNKVTEKGKDVELRCDPISGHTALYWYRQSLGQGLEFLIYFQGNSAPDKSGLPSDRFSAERTGGSVSTLTIQRTQQEDSAVYLCAGRPVTGSNQPQHFGDGTRLSIL.

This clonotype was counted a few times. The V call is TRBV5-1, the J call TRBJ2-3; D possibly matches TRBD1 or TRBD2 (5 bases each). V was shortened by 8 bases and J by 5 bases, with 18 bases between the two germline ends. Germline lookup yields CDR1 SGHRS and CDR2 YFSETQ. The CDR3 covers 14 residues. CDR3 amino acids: CASRTGPREDTQYF. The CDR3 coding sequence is TGCGCCAGTAGGACGGGGCCCAGAGAAGATACGCAGTATTTT.

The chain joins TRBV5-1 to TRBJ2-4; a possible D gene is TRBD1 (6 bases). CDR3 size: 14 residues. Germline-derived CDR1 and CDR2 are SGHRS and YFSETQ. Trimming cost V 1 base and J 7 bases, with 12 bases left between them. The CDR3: CASSLNGGGNIQYF. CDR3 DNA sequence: TGCGCCAGCAGCTTGAATGGGGGCGGGAACATTCAGTACTTC. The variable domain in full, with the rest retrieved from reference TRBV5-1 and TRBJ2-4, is KAGVTQTPRYLIKTRGQQVTLSCSPISGHRSVSWYQQTPGQGLQFLFEYFSETQRNKGNFPGRFSGRQFSNSRSEMNVSTLELGDSALYLCASSLNGGGNIQYFGAGTRLSVL.

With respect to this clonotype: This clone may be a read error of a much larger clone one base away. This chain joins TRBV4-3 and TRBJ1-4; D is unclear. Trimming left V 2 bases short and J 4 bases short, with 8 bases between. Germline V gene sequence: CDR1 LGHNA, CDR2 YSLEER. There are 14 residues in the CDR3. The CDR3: CASSQSSGNEKLFF. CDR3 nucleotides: TGCGCCAGCAGCCAAAGCTCGGGTAATGAAAAACTGTTTTTT.